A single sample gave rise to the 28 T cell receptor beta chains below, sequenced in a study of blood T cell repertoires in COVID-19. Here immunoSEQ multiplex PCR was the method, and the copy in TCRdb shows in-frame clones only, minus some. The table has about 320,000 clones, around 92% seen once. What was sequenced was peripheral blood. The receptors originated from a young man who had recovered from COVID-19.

This CDR3 is CASSLGQVPGSYNSPLHF. In DNA, the CDR3 is TGTGCCAGCAGCCTGGGACAGGTTCCAGGCTCCTATAATTCACCCCTCCACTTT. V gene TRBV5-4 combines with J gene TRBJ1-6, with 8 bases fitting TRBD1. CDR1 is SGHNT, CDR2 YYREEE, per germline (reference sequence). The CDR3 contains 18 residues. V shed 4 bases and J 0 bases; nucleotides not matched to a gene: 9.

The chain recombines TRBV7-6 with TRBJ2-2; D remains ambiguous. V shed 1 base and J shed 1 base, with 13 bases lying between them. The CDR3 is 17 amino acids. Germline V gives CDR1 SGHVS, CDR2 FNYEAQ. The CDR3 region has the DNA TGTGCCAGCAGCTTAGACGGGTTCGGCGTGAACACCGGGGAGCTGTTTTTT. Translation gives CASSLDGFGVNTGELFF.

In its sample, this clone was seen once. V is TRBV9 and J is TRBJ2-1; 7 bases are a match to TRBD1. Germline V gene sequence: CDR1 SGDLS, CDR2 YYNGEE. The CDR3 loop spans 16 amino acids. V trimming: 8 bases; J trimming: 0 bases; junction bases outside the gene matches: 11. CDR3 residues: CASGGLGGSSYNEQFF. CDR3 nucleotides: TGTGCCAGTGGGGGTTTAGGGGGCTCCTCCTACAATGAGCAGTTCTTC.

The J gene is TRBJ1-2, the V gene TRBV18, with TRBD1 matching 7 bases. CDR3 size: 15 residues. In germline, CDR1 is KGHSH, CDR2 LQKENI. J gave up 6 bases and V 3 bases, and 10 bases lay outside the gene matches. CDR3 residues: CASSPTQGSSHGYTF. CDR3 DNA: TGTGCCAGCTCACCTACACAGGGGAGTTCGCATGGCTACACCTTC.

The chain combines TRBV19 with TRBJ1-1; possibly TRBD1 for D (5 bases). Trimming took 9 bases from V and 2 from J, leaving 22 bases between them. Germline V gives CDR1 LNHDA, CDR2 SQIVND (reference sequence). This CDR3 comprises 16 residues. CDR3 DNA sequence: TGTGCCAGCCCCGAAATCGAGACAGATCGAAACACTGAAGCTTTCTTT. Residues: CASPEIETDRNTEAFF.

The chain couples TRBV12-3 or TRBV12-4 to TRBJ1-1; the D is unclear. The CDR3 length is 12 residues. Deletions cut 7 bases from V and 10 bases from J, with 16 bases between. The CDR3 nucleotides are TGTGCCAGCAACCGAGAGGGCCTGAGAGCTTTCTTT. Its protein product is CASNREGLRAFF.

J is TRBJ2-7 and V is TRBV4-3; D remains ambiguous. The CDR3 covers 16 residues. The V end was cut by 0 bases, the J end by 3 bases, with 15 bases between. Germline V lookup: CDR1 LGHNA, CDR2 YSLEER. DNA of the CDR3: TGCGCCAGCAGCCAAGAGCTACGGGTCTCATTCTACGAGCAGTACTTC. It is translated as CASSQELRVSFYEQYF.

This CDR3 reads CASSYLALQVTTEAFF. The CDR3 nucleotides read TGTGCCAGCAGTTACCTCGCCTTACAGGTTACCACTGAAGCTTTCTTT. The V gene is TRBV6-5, the J gene TRBJ1-1, with D perhaps matching TRBD1 (5 bases). V lost 2 bases and J 4 bases, leaving 17 bases between the germline ends. The CDR3 loop spans 16 amino acids. CDR1 is MNHEY, CDR2 SVGAGI, per germline.

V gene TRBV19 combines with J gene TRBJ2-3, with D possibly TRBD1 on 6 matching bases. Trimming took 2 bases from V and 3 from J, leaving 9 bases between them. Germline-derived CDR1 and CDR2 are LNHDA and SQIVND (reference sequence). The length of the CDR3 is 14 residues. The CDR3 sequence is CASSILQGTDTQYF. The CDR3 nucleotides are TGTGCCAGTAGTATACTCCAGGGGACAGATACGCAGTATTTT. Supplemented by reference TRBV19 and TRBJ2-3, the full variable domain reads DGGITQSPKYLFRKEGQNVTLSCEQNLNHDAMYWYRQDPGQGLRLIYYSQIVNDFQKGDIAEGYSVSREKKESFPLTVTSAQKNPTAFYLCASSILQGTDTQYFGPGTRLTVL.

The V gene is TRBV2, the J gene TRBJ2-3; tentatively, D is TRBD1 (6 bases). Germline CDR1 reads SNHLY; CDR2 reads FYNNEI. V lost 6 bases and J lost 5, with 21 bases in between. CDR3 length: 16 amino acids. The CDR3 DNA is TGTGCCAGCAGGGTTTGGGGGCCAGTTCGGGGAGATACGCAGTATTTT. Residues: CASRVWGPVRGDTQYF.

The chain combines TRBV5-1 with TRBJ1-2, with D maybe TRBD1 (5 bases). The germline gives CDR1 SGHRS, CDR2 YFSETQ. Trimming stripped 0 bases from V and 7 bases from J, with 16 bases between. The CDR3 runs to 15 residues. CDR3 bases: TGCGCCAGCAGCTTGGGGACAATCCCCGTTAGTGGCTACACCTTC. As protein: CASSLGTIPVSGYTF.

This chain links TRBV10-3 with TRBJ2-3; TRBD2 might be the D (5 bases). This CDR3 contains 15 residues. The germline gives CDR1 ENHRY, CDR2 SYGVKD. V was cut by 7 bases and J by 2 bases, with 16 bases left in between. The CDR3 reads CAIKSGGPHTDTQYF. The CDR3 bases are TGTGCCATCAAGAGCGGAGGTCCTCACACAGATACGCAGTATTTT.

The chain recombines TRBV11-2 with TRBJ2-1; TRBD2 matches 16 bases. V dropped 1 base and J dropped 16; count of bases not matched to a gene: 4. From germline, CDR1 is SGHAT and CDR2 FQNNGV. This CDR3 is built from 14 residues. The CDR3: CASSLAGLAGGPFF. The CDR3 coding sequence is TGTGCCAGCAGCTTAGCGGGACTAGCGGGGGGGCCATTCTTC.

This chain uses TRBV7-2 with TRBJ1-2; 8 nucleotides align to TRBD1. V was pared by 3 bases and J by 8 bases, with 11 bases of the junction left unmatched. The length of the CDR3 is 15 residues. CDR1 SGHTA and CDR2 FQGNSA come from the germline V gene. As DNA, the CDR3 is TGTGCCAGCAGCTTGGTCGCCGGGACAGGAGGGGGCTACACCTTC. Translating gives CASSLVAGTGGGYTF.

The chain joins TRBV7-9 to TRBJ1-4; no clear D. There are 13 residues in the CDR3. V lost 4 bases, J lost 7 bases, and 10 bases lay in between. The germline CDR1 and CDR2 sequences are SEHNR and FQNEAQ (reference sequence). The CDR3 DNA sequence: TGTGCCAGCAGCTCCTCCGGTCCTGAAAAACTGTTTTTT. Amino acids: CASSSSGPEKLFF.

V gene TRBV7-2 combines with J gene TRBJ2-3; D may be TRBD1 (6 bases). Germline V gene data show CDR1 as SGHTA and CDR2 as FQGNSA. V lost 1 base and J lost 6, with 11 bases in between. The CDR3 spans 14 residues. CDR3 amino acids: CASSLVGQMDTQYF. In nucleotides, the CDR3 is TGTGCCAGCAGCTTAGTCGGACAGATGGATACGCAGTATTTT. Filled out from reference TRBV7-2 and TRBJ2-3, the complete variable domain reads GAGVSQSPSNKVTEKGKDVELRCDPISGHTALYWYRQSLGQGLEFLIYFQGNSAPDKSGLPSDRFSAERTGGSVSTLTIQRTQQEDSAVYLCASSLVGQMDTQYFGPGTRLTVL.

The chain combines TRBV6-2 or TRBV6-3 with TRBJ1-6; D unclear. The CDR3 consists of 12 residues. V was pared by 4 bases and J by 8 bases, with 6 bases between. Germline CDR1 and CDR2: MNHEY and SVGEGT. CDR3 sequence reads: CASSWGDSPLHF. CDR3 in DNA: TGTGCCAGCAGTTGGGGAGATTCACCCCTCCACTTT.

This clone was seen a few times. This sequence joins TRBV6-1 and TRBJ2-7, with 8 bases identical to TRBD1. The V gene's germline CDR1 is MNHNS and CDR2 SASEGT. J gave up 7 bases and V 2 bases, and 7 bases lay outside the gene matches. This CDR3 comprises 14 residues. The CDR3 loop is CASSEPTDRDEQYF. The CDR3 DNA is TGTGCCAGCAGTGAACCCACGGACAGGGATGAGCAGTACTTC.

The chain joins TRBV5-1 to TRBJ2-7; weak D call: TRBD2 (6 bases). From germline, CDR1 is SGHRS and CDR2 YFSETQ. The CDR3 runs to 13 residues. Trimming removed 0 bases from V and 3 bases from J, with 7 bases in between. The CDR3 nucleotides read TGCGCCAGCAGCTTGGTGGGGGGCTACGAGCAGTACTTC. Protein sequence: CASSLVGGYEQYF. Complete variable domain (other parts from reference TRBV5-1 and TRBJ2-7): KAGVTQTPRYLIKTRGQQVTLSCSPISGHRSVSWYQQTPGQGLQFLFEYFSETQRNKGNFPGRFSGRQFSNSRSEMNVSTLELGDSALYLCASSLVGGYEQYFGPGTRLTVT.

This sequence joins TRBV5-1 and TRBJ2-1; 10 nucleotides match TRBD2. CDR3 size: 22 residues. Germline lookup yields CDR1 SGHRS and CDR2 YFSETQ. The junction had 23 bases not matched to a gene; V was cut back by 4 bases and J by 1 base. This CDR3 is CASSPPQPGLATFRGSYNEQFF. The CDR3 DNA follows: TGCGCCAGCAGCCCCCCCCAACCGGGACTAGCGACATTTCGTGGGTCCTACAATGAGCAGTTCTTC.

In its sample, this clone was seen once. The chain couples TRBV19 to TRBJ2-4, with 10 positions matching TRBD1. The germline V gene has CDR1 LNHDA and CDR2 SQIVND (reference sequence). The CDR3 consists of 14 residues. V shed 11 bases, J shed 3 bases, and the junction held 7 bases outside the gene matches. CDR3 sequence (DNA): TGTGCCTCCAGGGGGACAGGGGTCAAAAACATTCAGTACTTC. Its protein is CASRGTGVKNIQYF.

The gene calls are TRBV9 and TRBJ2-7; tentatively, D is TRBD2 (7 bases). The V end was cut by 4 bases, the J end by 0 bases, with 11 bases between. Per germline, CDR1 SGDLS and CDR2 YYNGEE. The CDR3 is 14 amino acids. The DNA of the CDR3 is TGTGCCAGCAGCTCGGCGGGGGCCTCCTACGAGCAGTACTTC. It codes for CASSSAGASYEQYF.

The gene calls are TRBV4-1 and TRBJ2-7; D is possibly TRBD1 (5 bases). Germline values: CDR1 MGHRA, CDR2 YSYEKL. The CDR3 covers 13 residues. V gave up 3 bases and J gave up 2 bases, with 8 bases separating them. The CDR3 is CASSQTETYEQYF. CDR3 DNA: TGCGCCAGCAGCCAGACAGAGACCTACGAGCAGTACTTC.

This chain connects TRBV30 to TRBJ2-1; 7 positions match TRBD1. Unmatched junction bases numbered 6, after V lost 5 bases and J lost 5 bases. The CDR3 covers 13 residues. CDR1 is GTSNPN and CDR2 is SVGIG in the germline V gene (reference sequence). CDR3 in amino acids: CAWSQGVDNEQFF. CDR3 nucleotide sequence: TGTGCCTGGTCCCAGGGGGTGGACAATGAGCAGTTCTTC.

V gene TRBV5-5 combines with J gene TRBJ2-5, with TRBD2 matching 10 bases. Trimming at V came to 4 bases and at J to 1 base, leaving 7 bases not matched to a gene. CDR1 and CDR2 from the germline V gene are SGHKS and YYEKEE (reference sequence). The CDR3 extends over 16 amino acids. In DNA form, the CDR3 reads TGTGCCAGCAGCCCGGCTAGCGGGAGTCTCCAAGAGACCCAGTACTTC. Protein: CASSPASGSLQETQYF.

DNA of the CDR3: TGTGCCAGCAGCGATAAGAGCGACAGTGCTAGCACAGATACGCAGTATTTT. Translated, it gives CASSDKSDSASTDTQYF. The chain recombines TRBV7-3 with TRBJ2-3, with a tentative D call TRBD1 (5 bases). The V end lost 5 bases, the J end lost 0 bases, and 18 bases lay between the germline ends. This CDR3 has 17 amino acids. Germline V gives CDR1 SGHTA, CDR2 FQGTGA.

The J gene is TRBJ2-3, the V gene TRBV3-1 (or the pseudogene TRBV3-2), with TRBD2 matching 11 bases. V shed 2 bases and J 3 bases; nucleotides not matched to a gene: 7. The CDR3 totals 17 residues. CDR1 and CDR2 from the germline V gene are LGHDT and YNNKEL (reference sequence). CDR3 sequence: CASSQPVAGGRTDTQYF. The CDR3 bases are TGTGCCAGCAGCCAACCTGTAGCGGGGGGGCGAACAGATACGCAGTATTTT.

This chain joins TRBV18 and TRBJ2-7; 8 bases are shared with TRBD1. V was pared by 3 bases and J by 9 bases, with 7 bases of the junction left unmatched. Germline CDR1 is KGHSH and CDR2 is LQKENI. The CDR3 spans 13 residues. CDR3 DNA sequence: TGTGCCAGCTCACCCGTGGACAGGGCTGTGCAGTACTTC. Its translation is CASSPVDRAVQYF.